One and the same sample provided the 4 T cell receptor beta chains below, sequenced in a study of OX40 agonist ivuxolimab in advanced cancers. Sequencing was performed with immunoSEQ multiplex PCR; in TCRdb, only in-frame clones are kept and a portion is missing. This sample has roughly 38,000 clones, with 92% found just once. The material sequenced was CD4+ or CD8+ T cells sorted from blood, taken in a trial of the OX40 agonist ivuxolimab. Receptors were obtained from an adult with an advanced solid tumor such as melanoma, head and neck, liver or kidney cancer.

The count of this clone is one. The gene calls are TRBV27 and TRBJ1-1; 10 nucleotides line up with TRBD1. This CDR3 region has 14 residues. Germline-derived CDR1 and CDR2 are MNHEY and SMNVEV (reference sequence). After removal of 8 bases from V and 3 bases from J, the junction contained 6 bases not matched to a gene. In DNA form, the CDR3 reads TGTGCCAGCGCCATCGACAGGGGGCACACTGAAGCTTTCTTT. Translated, it gives CASAIDRGHTEAFF.

J is TRBJ2-1 and V is TRBV2, with no clear D. CDR1 and CDR2 from the germline V gene are SNHLY and FYNNEI. The CDR3 contains 12 residues. Trimming stripped 5 bases from V and 10 bases from J, with 12 bases between. The CDR3: CASSPTVWEQFF. The DNA for the CDR3 is TGTGCCAGCAGTCCTACCGTTTGGGAGCAGTTCTTC. Together with reference TRBV2 and TRBJ2-1, the CDR3 gives the full variable domain: EPEVTQTPSHQVTQMGQEVILRCVPISNHLYFYWYRQILGQKVEFLVSFYNNEISEKSEIFDDQFSVERPDGSNFTLKIRSTKLEDSAMYFCASSPTVWEQFFGPGTRLTVL.

This clone was seen only once. The J gene is TRBJ2-7, the V gene TRBV14, with no clear D. The V and J ends lost 1 base and 7 bases respectively, with 14 bases between them. The CDR3 runs to 14 residues. Germline values: CDR1 SGHDN, CDR2 FVKESK. The CDR3 DNA is TGTGCCAGCAGCCAAGTAGGGAATTTGGAAGAGCAGTACTTC. Amino acids: CASSQVGNLEEQYF.

This sequence joins TRBV6-5 and TRBJ1-2; no clear D gene. This CDR3 is 12 amino acids long. V dropped 6 bases and J dropped 4 bases, with 9 bases sitting between them. The germline V gene encodes CDR1 MNHEY and CDR2 SVGAGI. Here the CDR3 reads CASSLLGYGYTF. For the CDR3, the DNA is TGTGCCAGCAGCCTACTGGGCTATGGCTACACCTTC.